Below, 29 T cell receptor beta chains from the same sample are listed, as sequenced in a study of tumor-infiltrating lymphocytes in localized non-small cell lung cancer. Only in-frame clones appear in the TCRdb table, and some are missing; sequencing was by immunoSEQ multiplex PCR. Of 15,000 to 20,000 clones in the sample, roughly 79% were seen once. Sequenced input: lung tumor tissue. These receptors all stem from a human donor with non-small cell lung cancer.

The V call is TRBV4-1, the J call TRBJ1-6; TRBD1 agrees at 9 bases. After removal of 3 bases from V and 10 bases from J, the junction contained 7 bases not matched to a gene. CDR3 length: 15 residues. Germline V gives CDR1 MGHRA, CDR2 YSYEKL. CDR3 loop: CASSQRTGDSSPLHF. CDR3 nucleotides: TGCGCCAGCAGCCAGAGGACAGGGGACTCCTCACCCCTCCACTTT.

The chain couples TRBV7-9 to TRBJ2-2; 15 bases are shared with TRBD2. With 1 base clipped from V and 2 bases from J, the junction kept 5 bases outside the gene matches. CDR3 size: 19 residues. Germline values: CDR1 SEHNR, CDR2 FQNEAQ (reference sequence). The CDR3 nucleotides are TGTGCCAGCAGCTTAGTTCCGGGACTAGCGGGGGGAAACACCGGGGAGCTGTTTTTT. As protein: CASSLVPGLAGGNTGELFF. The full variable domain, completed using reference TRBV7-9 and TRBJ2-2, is DTGVSQNPRHKITKRGQNVTFRCDPISEHNRLYWYRQTLGQGPEFLTYFQNEAQLEKSRLLSDRFSAERPKGSFSTLEIQRTEQGDSAMYLCASSLVPGLAGGNTGELFFGEGSRLTVL.

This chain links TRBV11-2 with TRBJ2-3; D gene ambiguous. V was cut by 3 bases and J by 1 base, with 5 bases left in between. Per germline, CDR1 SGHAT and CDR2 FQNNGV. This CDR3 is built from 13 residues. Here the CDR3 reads CASSFRRTDTQYF. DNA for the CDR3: TGTGCCAGCAGCTTTCGTCGCACAGATACGCAGTATTTT.

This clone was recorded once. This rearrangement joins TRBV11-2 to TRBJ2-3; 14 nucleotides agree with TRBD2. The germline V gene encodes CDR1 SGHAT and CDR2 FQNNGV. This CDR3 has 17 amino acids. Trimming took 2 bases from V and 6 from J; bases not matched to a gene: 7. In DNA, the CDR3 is TGTGCCAGCAGCTTAACAGGACTAGCGGGGGGCCGGGATACGCAGTATTTT. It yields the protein CASSLTGLAGGRDTQYF.

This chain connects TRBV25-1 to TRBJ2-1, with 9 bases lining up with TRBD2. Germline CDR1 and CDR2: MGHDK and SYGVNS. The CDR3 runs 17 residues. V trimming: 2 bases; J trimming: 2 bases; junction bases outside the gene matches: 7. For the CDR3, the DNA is TGTGCCAGCAGTGAACAGGCAGGACTAGCGACCTACAATGAGCAGTTCTTC. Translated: CASSEQAGLATYNEQFF.

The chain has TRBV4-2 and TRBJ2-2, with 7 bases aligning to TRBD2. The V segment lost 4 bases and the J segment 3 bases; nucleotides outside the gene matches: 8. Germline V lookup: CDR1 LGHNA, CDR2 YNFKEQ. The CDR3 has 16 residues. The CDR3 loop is CASSRTGGGDTGELFF. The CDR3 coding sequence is TGTGCCAGCAGCCGAACGGGTGGGGGGGACACCGGGGAGCTGTTTTTT.

Here the CDR3 reads CASSRAGTDTQYF. The CDR3 DNA sequence: TGCGCCAGCAGCCGGGCGGGCACAGATACGCAGTATTTT. The chain couples TRBV5-1 to TRBJ2-3; D gene uncertain. The V end lost 4 bases, the J end lost 1 base, and 7 bases lay between the germline ends. This CDR3 is 13 amino acids long. CDR1 is SGHRS and CDR2 is YFSETQ in the germline V gene.

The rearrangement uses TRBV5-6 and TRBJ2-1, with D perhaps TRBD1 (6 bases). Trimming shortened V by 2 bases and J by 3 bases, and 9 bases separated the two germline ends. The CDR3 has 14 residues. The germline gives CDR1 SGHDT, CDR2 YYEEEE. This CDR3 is CASSFGTYYNEQFF. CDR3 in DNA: TGTGCCAGCAGCTTTGGGACATACTACAATGAGCAGTTCTTC. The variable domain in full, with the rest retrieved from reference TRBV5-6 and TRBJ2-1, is DAGVTQSPTHLIKTRGQQVTLRCSPKSGHDTVSWYQQALGQGPQFIFQYYEEEERQRGNFPDRFSGHQFPNYSSELNVNALLLGDSALYLCASSFGTYYNEQFFGPGTRLTVL.

The CDR3 DNA reads as TGTGCCAGCAATGGTAGGCAGGTGGTTTCCGAGCAGTACTTC. This gives the protein CASNGRQVVSEQYF. This chain links TRBV2 with TRBJ2-7; no clear D gene. Germline V gene sequence: CDR1 SNHLY, CDR2 FYNNEI. This CDR3 has 14 amino acids. The V end was cut by 7 bases, the J end by 6 bases, with 19 bases between.

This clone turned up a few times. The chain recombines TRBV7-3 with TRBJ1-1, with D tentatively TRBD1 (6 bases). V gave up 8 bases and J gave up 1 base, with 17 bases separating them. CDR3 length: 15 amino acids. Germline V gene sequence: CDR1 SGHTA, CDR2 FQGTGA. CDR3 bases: TGTGCCAGCCCGCGGGGGCGGCCGCCGAACACTGAAGCTTTCTTT. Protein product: CASPRGRPPNTEAFF.

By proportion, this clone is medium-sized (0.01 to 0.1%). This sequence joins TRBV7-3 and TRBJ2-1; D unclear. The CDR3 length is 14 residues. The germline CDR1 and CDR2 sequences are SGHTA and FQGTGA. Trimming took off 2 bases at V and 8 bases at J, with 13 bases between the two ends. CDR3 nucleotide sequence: TGTGCCAGCAGCTTAGGTGGTTTGGTGGATGAGCAGTTCTTC. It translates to CASSLGGLVDEQFF. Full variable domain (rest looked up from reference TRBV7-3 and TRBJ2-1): GAGVSQTPSNKVTEKGKYVELRCDPISGHTALYWYRQSLGQGPEFLIYFQGTGAADDSGLPNDRFFAVRPEGSVSTLKIQRTERGDSAVYLCASSLGGLVDEQFFGPGTRLTVL.

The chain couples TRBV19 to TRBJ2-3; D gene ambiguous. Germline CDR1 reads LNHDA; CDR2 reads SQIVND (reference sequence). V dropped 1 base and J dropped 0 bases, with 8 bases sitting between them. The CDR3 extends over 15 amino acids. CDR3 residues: CASSIVGPSTDTQYF. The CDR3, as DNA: TGTGCCAGTAGTATAGTTGGCCCTAGCACAGATACGCAGTATTTT.

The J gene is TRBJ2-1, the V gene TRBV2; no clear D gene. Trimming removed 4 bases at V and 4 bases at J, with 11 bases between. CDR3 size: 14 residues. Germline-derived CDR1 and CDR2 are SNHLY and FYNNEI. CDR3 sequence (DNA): TGTGCCAGCAGTGTGTTAGCCTGGTACAATGAGCAGTTCTTC. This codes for CASSVLAWYNEQFF.

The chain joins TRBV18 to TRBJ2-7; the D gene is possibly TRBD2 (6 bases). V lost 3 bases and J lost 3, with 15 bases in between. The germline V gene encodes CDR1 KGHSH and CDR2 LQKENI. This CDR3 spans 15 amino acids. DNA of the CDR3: TGTGCCAGCTCACCTAGCGGAAGTCTCGGCTACGAGCAGTACTTC. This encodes CASSPSGSLGYEQYF.

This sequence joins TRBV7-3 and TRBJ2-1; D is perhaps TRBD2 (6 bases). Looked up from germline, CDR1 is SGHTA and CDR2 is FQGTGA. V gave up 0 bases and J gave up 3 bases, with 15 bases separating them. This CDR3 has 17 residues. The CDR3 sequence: CASSLTGGSYIYNEQFF. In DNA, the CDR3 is TGTGCCAGCAGCTTAACCGGGGGTTCTTATATCTACAATGAGCAGTTCTTC.

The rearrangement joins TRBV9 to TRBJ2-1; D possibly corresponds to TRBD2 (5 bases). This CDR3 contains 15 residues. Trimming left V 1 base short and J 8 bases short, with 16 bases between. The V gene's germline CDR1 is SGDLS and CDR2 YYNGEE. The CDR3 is CASSVRRRRAHEQFF. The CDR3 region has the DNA TGTGCCAGCAGCGTAAGACGGAGGAGAGCCCATGAGCAGTTCTTC.

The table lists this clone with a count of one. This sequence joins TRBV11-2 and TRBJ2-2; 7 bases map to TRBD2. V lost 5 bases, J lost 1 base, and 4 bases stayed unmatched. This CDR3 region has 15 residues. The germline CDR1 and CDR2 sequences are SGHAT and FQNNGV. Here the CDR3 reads CASSLLAVNTGELFF. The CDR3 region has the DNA TGTGCCAGCAGCCTTCTAGCGGTGAACACCGGGGAGCTGTTTTTT.

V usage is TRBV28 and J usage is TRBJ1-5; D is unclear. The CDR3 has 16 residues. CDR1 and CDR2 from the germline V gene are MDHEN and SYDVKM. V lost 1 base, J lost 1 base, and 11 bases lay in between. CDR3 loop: CASSLLFLGSNQPQHF. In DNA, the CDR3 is TGTGCCAGCAGTTTATTATTTTTGGGCAGCAATCAGCCCCAGCATTTT.

CDR3 in amino acids: CASSSYGYEQYF. The CDR3 bases are TGTGCCAGCAGCTCTTACGGGTACGAGCAGTACTTC. The rearrangement uses TRBV7-2 and TRBJ2-7; D is unclear. From germline, CDR1 is SGHTA and CDR2 FQGNSA. This CDR3 has 12 residues. Trimming took 4 bases from V and 4 from J, leaving 8 bases between them. Looking up the rest from reference TRBV7-2 and TRBJ2-7 gives the full variable domain: GAGVSQSPSNKVTEKGKDVELRCDPISGHTALYWYRQSLGQGLEFLIYFQGNSAPDKSGLPSDRFSAERTGGSVSTLTIQRTQQEDSAVYLCASSSYGYEQYFGPGTRLTVT.

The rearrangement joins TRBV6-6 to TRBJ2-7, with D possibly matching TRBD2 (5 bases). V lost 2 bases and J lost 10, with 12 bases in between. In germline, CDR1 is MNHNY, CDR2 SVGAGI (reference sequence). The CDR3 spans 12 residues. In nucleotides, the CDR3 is TGTGCCAGCAGTTACAATGAGGGCCCTCAGTACTTC. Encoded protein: CASSYNEGPQYF.

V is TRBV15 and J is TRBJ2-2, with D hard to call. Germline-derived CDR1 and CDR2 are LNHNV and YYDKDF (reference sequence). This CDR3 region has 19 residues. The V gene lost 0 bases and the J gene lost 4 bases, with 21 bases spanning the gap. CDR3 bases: TGTGCCACCAGCAGAGATATGGTCAAGGGCCGAATCAGCACCGGGGAGCTGTTTTTT. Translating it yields CATSRDMVKGRISTGELFF.

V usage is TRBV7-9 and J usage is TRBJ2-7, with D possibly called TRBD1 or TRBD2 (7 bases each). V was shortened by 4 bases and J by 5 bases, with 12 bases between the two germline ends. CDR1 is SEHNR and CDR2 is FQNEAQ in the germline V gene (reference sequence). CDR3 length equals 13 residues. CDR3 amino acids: CASSSGGGNEQYF. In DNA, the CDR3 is TGTGCCAGCAGCTCAGGGGGAGGGAACGAGCAGTACTTC. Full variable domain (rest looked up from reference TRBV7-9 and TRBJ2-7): DTGVSQNPRHKITKRGQNVTFRCDPISEHNRLYWYRQTLGQGPEFLTYFQNEAQLEKSRLLSDRFSAERPKGSFSTLEIQRTEQGDSAMYLCASSSGGGNEQYFGPGTRLTVT.

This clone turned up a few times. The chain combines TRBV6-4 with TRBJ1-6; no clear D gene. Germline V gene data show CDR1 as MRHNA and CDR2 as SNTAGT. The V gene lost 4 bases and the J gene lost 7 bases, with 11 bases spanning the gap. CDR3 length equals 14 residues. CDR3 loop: CASSADIENSPLHF. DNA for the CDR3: TGTGCCAGCAGTGCCGACATAGAAAATTCACCCCTCCACTTT.

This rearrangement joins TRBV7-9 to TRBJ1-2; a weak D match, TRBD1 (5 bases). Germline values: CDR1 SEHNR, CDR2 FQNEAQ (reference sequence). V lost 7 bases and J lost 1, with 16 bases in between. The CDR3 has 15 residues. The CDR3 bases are TGTGCCAGCACCTCCCCCGACAGAGTTAACTATGGCTACACCTTC. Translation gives CASTSPDRVNYGYTF.

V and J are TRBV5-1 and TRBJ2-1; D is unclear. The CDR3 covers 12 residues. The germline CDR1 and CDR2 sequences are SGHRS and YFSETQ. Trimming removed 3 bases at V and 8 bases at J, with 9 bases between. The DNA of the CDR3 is TGCGCCAGCAGCTCCCAAGGCGATGAGCAGTTCTTC. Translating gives CASSSQGDEQFF.

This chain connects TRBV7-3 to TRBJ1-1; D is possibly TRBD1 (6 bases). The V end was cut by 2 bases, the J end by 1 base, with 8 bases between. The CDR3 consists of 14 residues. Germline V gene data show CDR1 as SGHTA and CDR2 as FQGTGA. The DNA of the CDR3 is TGTGCCAGCAGCTTAGGGGGCGGGAACACTGAAGCTTTCTTT. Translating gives CASSLGGGNTEAFF.

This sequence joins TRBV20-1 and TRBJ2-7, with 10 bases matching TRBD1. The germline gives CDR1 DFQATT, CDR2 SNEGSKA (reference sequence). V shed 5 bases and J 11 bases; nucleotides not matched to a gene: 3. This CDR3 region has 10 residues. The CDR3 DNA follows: TGCAGTGCTTCCGGGACAGGGGAGTACTTC. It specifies CSASGTGEYF.

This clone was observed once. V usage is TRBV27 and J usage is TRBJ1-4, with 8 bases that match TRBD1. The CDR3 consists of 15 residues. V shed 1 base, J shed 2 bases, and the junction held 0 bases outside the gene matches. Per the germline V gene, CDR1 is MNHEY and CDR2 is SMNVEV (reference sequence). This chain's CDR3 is CASSLYRGTNEKLFF. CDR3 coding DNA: TGTGCCAGCAGTTTATACAGGGGGACTAATGAAAAACTGTTTTTT.

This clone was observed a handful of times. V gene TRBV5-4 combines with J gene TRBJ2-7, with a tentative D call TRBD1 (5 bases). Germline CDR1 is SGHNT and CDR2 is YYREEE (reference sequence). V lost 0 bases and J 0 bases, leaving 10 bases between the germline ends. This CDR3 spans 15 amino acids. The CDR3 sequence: CASSLGTKGSYEQYF. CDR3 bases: TGTGCCAGCAGCTTGGGGACAAAGGGCTCCTACGAGCAGTACTTC.